The 28 T cell receptor beta chains reported below all come from one sample, sequenced in a study of blood T cell repertoires in COVID-19. Sequencing used immunoSEQ multiplex PCR; TCRdb keeps in-frame clones, though not all of them. The sample lists about 81,000 clones; roughly 90% were seen once. The sample taken for sequencing was peripheral blood. The receptors originated from a man between 65 and 85 years old with active or convalescent COVID-19.

The chain combines TRBV5-1 with TRBJ2-7; the D gene is possibly TRBD1 (6 bases). Germline V gene lookup returns CDR1 SGHRS and CDR2 YFSETQ. The CDR3 loop spans 14 amino acids. V dropped 5 bases and J dropped 5 bases, with 17 bases sitting between them. DNA of the CDR3: TGCGCCAGCAGTACCCCCCAGGGGCAGAACGAGCAGTACTTC. Protein sequence: CASSTPQGQNEQYF.

This sequence joins TRBV9 and TRBJ2-5, with 11 nucleotides matching TRBD2. With 5 bases clipped from V and 4 bases from J, the junction kept 4 bases outside the gene matches. The CDR3 totals 14 residues. The germline V gene encodes CDR1 SGDLS and CDR2 YYNGEE. The CDR3 DNA reads as TGTGCCAGCAGTGATCTAGCGGGGGGAGAGACCCAGTACTTC. Translated: CASSDLAGGETQYF.

V is TRBV19 and J is TRBJ2-1; 8 bases are a match to TRBD2. The CDR3 consists of 16 residues. Germline CDR1 reads LNHDA; CDR2 reads SQIVND (reference sequence). The V and J ends lost 3 bases and 6 bases, in that order; junction bases with no gene match: 10. The CDR3: CASSIPSTGGPNEQFF. The CDR3 nucleotides are TGTGCCAGTAGTATCCCCTCGACGGGGGGGCCCAATGAGCAGTTCTTC.

This chain joins TRBV11-3 and TRBJ2-5; TRBD2 might be the D (5 bases). The ends were cut back, 1 base at V and 3 bases at J, with 6 bases in the middle. Germline V gene data show CDR1 as SGHNT and CDR2 as YENEEA. This CDR3 has 13 amino acids. CDR3 protein: CASSLGGKETQYF. In DNA, the CDR3 is TGTGCCAGCAGCTTAGGAGGGAAAGAGACCCAGTACTTC.

V is TRBV4-3 and J is TRBJ1-4; D is perhaps TRBD1 (6 bases). This CDR3 spans 15 amino acids. V was trimmed by 4 bases and J by 8 bases, leaving 17 bases between them. Germline loops: CDR1 LGHNA, CDR2 YSLEER. DNA of the CDR3: TGCGCCAGCAGCCCCCAGGGGAACGTTAAGGAAAAACTGTTTTTT. It translates to CASSPQGNVKEKLFF.

The rearrangement joins TRBV6-5 to TRBJ2-2; D remains unclear. Germline V gene lookup returns CDR1 MNHEY and CDR2 SVGAGI. This CDR3 spans 11 amino acids. Trimming removed 6 bases at V and 5 bases at J, with 4 bases between. The chain's CDR3 is CASSVTGELFF. In DNA, the CDR3 is TGTGCCAGCAGCGTAACCGGGGAGCTGTTTTTT.

The V gene is TRBV6-1, the J gene TRBJ2-6; 7 bases agree with TRBD1. The junction had 6 bases not matched to a gene; V was cut back by 1 base and J by 0 bases. The length of the CDR3 is 18 residues. In germline, CDR1 is MNHNS, CDR2 SASEGT. The CDR3 coding sequence is TGTGCCAGCAGTGAAGTCCGGGCAGGGGGCTCTGGGGCCAACGTCCTGACTTTC. Translating gives CASSEVRAGGSGANVLTF.

V and J are TRBV9 and TRBJ2-2; possibly TRBD2 for D (6 bases). V was cut by 2 bases and J by 7 bases, with 6 bases left in between. Per germline, CDR1 SGDLS and CDR2 YYNGEE. CDR3 length: 12 amino acids. CDR3 sequence reads: CASSVGGGELFF. In DNA, the CDR3 is TGTGCCAGCAGCGTGGGGGGCGGGGAGCTGTTTTTT.

The gene calls are TRBV7-9 and TRBJ2-7, with 10 bases identical to TRBD1. There are 16 residues in the CDR3. Trimming took 4 bases from V and 4 from J; bases not matched to a gene: 10. CDR1 SEHNR and CDR2 FQNEAQ come from the germline V gene (reference sequence). CDR3 sequence (DNA): TGTGCCAGCAGCTCTATGTCGAGGGACAGGGGTTACGAGCAGTACTTC. It specifies CASSSMSRDRGYEQYF.

The DNA for the CDR3 is TGTGCCAGCTCTTACGGCAGGCATGGCTACACCTTC. Protein: CASSYGRHGYTF. V usage is TRBV12-3 or TRBV12-4 and J usage is TRBJ1-2; D is undetermined. This CDR3 comprises 12 residues. V was shortened by 8 bases and J by 6 bases, with 13 bases between the two germline ends.

The chain has TRBV5-1 and TRBJ1-2; 7 bases are shared with TRBD1. This CDR3 is 16 amino acids long. J was trimmed by 4 bases and V by 0 bases; bases with no gene match: 9. Looked up from germline, CDR1 is SGHRS and CDR2 is YFSETQ. CDR3 nucleotide sequence: TGCGCCAGCAGCTTGGAAGGGACAGCCTTTCTCTATGGCTACACCTTC. This sequence encodes CASSLEGTAFLYGYTF.

The chain joins TRBV5-1 to TRBJ1-1; D is undetermined. The germline V and J ends were trimmed by 3 bases and 4 bases, with 10 bases remaining between them. The length of the CDR3 is 13 residues. The germline V gene encodes CDR1 SGHRS and CDR2 YFSETQ. The DNA for the CDR3 is TGCGCCAGCAGCTCTCTCGTCCCCACTGAAGCTTTCTTT. Residues: CASSSLVPTEAFF.

The V gene is TRBV6-6, the J gene TRBJ1-5; D uncertain. CDR1 is MNHNY and CDR2 is SVGAGI in the germline V gene (reference sequence). CDR3 length: 12 residues. V lost 2 bases to trimming and J lost 5 bases, with 4 bases between them. For the CDR3, the DNA is TGTGCCAGCAGTTACGGAGATCAGCCCCAGCATTTT. As protein: CASSYGDQPQHF.

The chain joins TRBV24-1 to TRBJ2-5, with a weak D call TRBD1 (6 bases). The CDR3 extends over 15 amino acids. V was trimmed by 3 bases and J by 4 bases, leaving 14 bases between them. Germline CDR1 reads KGHDR; CDR2 reads SFDVKD. In DNA form, the CDR3 reads TGTGCCACCAGTGATCTCCAGACAGGTGGAGAGACCCAGTACTTC. Amino acids: CATSDLQTGGETQYF.

J is TRBJ1-5 and V is TRBV2; 9 nucleotides align to TRBD1. V lost 7 bases, J lost 7 bases, and 17 bases stayed unmatched. The CDR3 has 17 amino acids. Germline V gene data show CDR1 as SNHLY and CDR2 as FYNNEI. CDR3 loop: CASNDLMLGQGGQPQHF. The CDR3 DNA is TGTGCCAGCAATGATCTTATGCTGGGACAGGGTGGGCAGCCCCAGCATTTT.

This chain joins TRBV5-1 and TRBJ1-5; 10 positions match TRBD1. The CDR3 spans 14 residues. Trimming took 6 bases from V and 5 from J; bases not matched to a gene: 5. Germline V lookup: CDR1 SGHRS, CDR2 YFSETQ. The CDR3 loop reads CASKSGTGDQPQHF. The CDR3 coding sequence is TGCGCCAGCAAATCCGGGACAGGGGATCAGCCCCAGCATTTT.

As regards this clone: The sample holds other DNA sequences that translate to the same CDR3. The gene calls are TRBV19 and TRBJ1-2, with 7 positions matching TRBD1. Losses at the gene ends were 4 bases for V and 0 bases for J; bases not matched to a gene: 2. Per germline, CDR1 LNHDA and CDR2 SQIVND (reference sequence). The CDR3 totals 14 residues. The CDR3: CASSTGTANYGYTF. CDR3 nucleotide sequence: TGTGCCAGTAGTACAGGGACAGCTAACTATGGCTACACCTTC.

The chain employs TRBV5-4 and TRBJ2-5, with TRBD2 matching over 12 bases. Unmatched junction bases numbered 5, after V lost 3 bases and J lost 5 bases. Germline V gene data show CDR1 as SGHNT and CDR2 as YYREEE (reference sequence). This CDR3 is 15 amino acids long. The CDR3 bases are TGTGCCAGCAGCTCACCTAGCGGGGGGGCGGAGACCCAGTACTTC. This gives the protein CASSSPSGGAETQYF.

The V gene is TRBV5-6, the J gene TRBJ1-1, with 7 bases aligning to TRBD1. In germline, CDR1 is SGHDT, CDR2 YYEEEE. The CDR3 has 16 amino acids. The V segment lost 4 bases and the J segment 0 bases; nucleotides outside the gene matches: 9. The CDR3 spells CASSPLAGGLNTEAFF. CDR3 sequence (DNA): TGTGCCAGCAGCCCGTTGGCAGGGGGGCTGAACACTGAAGCTTTCTTT.

This sequence joins TRBV5-4 and TRBJ1-4; 10 bases agree with TRBD1. The CDR3 extends over 14 amino acids. Per germline, CDR1 SGHNT and CDR2 YYREEE (reference sequence). V gave up 4 bases and J gave up 6 bases; unmatched junction bases: 3. The chain's CDR3 is CASSPGTGDEKLFF. In DNA form, the CDR3 reads TGTGCCAGCAGCCCCGGGACAGGGGATGAAAAACTGTTTTTT.

The CDR3 bases are TGTGCCAGCAGCAACGACCAGGTTTATAGCAATCAGCCCCAGCATTTT. It specifies CASSNDQVYSNQPQHF. This chain connects TRBV21-1 to TRBJ1-5; the table's D gene call, TRBD1, was not cross checked with the DNA. TRBV21-1 is reported as a pseudogene. The CDR3 is 16 amino acids.

The chain is built from TRBV29-1 and TRBJ1-1, with D possibly matching TRBD1 (6 bases). Germline CDR1 is SQVTM and CDR2 is ANQGSEA. Trimming removed 7 bases from V and 4 bases from J, with 16 bases in between. The CDR3 loop spans 13 amino acids. The CDR3 is CSACWGPGTEAFF. The DNA for the CDR3 is TGCAGCGCCTGTTGGGGGCCGGGCACTGAAGCTTTCTTT.

This clone was detected once. This chain connects TRBV9 to TRBJ1-1; D is undetermined. V was shortened by 4 bases and J by 4 bases, with 14 bases between the two germline ends. The length of the CDR3 is 14 residues. Germline V gene sequence: CDR1 SGDLS, CDR2 YYNGEE. The CDR3 DNA reads as TGTGCCAGCAGCCCCGGGGAGGACGCCACTGAAGCTTTCTTT. Protein sequence: CASSPGEDATEAFF.

This chain joins TRBV28 and TRBJ2-2; the match to TRBD1 covers 9 bases. CDR3 size: 15 residues. Germline values: CDR1 MDHEN, CDR2 SYDVKM. V dropped 7 bases and J dropped 4; count of bases not matched to a gene: 7. This CDR3 is CASTLGQGGTGELFF. CDR3 nucleotide sequence: TGTGCCAGCACCTTGGGACAGGGCGGCACCGGGGAGCTGTTTTTT.

The chain couples TRBV7-8 to TRBJ2-2, with 9 bases aligning to TRBD1. Germline lookup yields CDR1 SGHVS and CDR2 FQNEAQ. The CDR3 loop spans 16 amino acids. With V trimmed by 4 bases and J by 9 bases, 12 bases remained unmatched. As DNA, the CDR3 is TGTGCCAGCAGCTCCTCGGTACAGGGGGCGATCAGGGAGCTGTTTTTT. This codes for CASSSSVQGAIRELFF.

Worth noting for this clone: The sample has other DNA sequences that encode this CDR3 too. The rearrangement links TRBV5-1 to TRBJ1-1; TRBD1 aligns across 7 bases. V lost 0 bases, J lost 1 base, and 0 bases stayed unmatched. CDR3 length: 14 residues. In germline, CDR1 is SGHRS, CDR2 YFSETQ. The CDR3: CASSLGTGNTEAFF. CDR3 sequence (DNA): TGCGCCAGCAGCTTGGGGACAGGGAACACTGAAGCTTTCTTT.

The chain employs TRBV5-4 and TRBJ2-7; D is undetermined. Trimming stripped 4 bases from V and 8 bases from J, with 10 bases between. Germline assignment: CDR1 SGHNT and CDR2 YYREEE (reference sequence). This CDR3 is built from 11 residues. This chain's CDR3 is CASSNDNKQYF. The CDR3, as DNA: TGTGCCAGCAGCAACGACAATAAGCAGTACTTC.

The rearrangement joins TRBV28 to TRBJ1-5; 12 bases line up with TRBD1. Looked up from germline, CDR1 is MDHEN and CDR2 is SYDVKM. J was trimmed by 2 bases and V by 1 base; bases with no gene match: 9. This CDR3 contains 19 residues. The CDR3 loop is CASSLFQGQGAQGNQPQHF. The CDR3 DNA sequence: TGTGCCAGCAGTTTATTTCAGGGACAGGGGGCGCAAGGCAATCAGCCCCAGCATTTT. The full variable domain, completed using reference TRBV28 and TRBJ1-5, is DVKVTQSSRYLVKRTGEKVFLECVQDMDHENMFWYRQDPGLGLRLIYFSYDVKMKEKGDIPEGYSVSREKKERFSLILESASTNQTSMYLCASSLFQGQGAQGNQPQHFGDGTRLSIL.